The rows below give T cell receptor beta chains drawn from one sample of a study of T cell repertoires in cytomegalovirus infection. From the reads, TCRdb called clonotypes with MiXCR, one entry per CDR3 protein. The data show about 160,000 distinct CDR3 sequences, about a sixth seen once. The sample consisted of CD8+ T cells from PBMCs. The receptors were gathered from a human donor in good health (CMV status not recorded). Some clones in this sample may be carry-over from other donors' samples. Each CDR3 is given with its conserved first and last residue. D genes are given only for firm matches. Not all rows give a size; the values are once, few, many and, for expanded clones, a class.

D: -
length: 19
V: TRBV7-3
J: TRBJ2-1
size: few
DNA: TGTGCCAGCAGCTACGGAGAGGAGGGACGGGACACTATCTACAATGAGCAGTTCTTC
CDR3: CASSYGEEGRDTIYNEQFF

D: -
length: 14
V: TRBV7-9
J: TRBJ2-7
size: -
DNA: TGTGCCAGCAGCTCAGCGGAACACTCCTACGAGCAGTACTTC
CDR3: CASSSAEHSYEQYF

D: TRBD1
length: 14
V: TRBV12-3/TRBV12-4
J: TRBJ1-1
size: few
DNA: TGTGCCAACCAACCTGGGACAGGGGGCACTGAAGCTTTCTTT
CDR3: CANQPGTGGTEAFF

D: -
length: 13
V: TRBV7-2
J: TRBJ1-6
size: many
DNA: TGTGCCAGCAGCTTAGTGTCCCGTGCTCCCCTCCACTTT
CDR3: CASSLVSRAPLHF

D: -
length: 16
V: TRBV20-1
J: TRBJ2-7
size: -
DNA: TGCAGTGCTAGACCTAAGGACAGTACTTACTCCTACGAGCAGTACTTC
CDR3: CSARPKDSTYSYEQYF

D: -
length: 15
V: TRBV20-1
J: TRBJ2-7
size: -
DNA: TGCAGTGCTAGAGATCGAGGGGGGAGCTCCTACGAGCAGTACTTC
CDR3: CSARDRGGSSYEQYF

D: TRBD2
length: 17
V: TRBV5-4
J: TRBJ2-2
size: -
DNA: TGTGCCAGCACGGGACTAGCGGGGGGTCCTAACACCGGGGAGCTGTTTTTT
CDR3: CASTGLAGGPNTGELFF

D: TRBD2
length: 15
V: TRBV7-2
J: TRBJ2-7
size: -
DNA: TGTGCCAGCAGCTATCCAGCGGGGACCCCCTACGAGCAGTACTTC
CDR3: CASSYPAGTPYEQYF

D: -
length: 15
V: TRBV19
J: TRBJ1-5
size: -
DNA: TGTGCCAGTAGTATACTGGACAGCAGCAATCAGCCCCAGCATTTT
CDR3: CASSILDSSNQPQHF

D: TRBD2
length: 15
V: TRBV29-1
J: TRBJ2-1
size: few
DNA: TGCAGCGTTGAAATGGCGGGAGTGGCCCACAATGAGCAGTTCTTC
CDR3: CSVEMAGVAHNEQFF

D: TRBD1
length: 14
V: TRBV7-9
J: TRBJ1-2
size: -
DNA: TGTGCCAGCAGCCTCGACAGGGGGCAAGGTGGCTACACCTTC
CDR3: CASSLDRGQGGYTF

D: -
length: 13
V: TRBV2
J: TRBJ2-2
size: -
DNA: TGTGCCAGCAGGCCAGGCCTCACCGGGGAGCTGTTTTTT
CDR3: CASRPGLTGELFF

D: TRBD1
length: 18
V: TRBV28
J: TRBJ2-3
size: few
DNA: TGTGCCAGCAGGATCGCGGACAGGGGACCTCCTAGCACAGATACGCAGTATTTT
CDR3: CASRIADRGPPSTDTQYF

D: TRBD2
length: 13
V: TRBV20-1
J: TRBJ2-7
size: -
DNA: TGCAGTGCGCCACTAGCGGGAGTGCGTGAGCAGTACTTC
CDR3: CSAPLAGVREQYF

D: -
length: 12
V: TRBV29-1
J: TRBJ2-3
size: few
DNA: TGCAGCGTTGCCACCAGCACAGATACGCAGTATTTT
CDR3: CSVATSTDTQYF

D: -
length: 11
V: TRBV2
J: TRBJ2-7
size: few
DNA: TGTGCCAGCACCCTGGGGGTCGAGCAGTACTTC
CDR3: CASTLGVEQYF

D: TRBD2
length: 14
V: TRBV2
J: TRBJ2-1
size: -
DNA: TGTGCCAGCAGTGGGGTAGCGGGCACCCAAAAGCAGTTCTTC
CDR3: CASSGVAGTQKQFF

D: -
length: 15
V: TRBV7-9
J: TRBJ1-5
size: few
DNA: TGTGCCAGCAGCTCCACCGACCGAGCTGGGCAGCCCCAGCATTTT
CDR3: CASSSTDRAGQPQHF

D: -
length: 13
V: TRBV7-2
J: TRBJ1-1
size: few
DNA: TGTGCCAGCAGCCCGTGGGGGGCGACTGAAGCTTTCTTT
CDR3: CASSPWGATEAFF

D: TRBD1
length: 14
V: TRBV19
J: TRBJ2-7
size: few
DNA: TGTGCCAGTAGTTTCACAGGGGCCAGCTACGAGCAGTACTTC
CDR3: CASSFTGASYEQYF

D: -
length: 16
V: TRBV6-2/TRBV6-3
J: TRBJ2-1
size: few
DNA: TGTGCCAGCAGTTACGGAGTTTTTGGCTCCTACAATGAGCAGTTCTTC
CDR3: CASSYGVFGSYNEQFF

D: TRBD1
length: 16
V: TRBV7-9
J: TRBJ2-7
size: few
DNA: TGTGCCAGCAGCCCCGAGGGGGACAGGGGGCCTGGGGAGCAGTACTTC
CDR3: CASSPEGDRGPGEQYF

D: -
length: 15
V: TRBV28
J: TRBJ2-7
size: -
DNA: TGTGCCAGCAGCCTGGGGCGGTCGAGCTCCTACGAGCAGTACTTC
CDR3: CASSLGRSSSYEQYF

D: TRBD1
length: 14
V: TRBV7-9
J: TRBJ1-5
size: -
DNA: TGTGCCAGCAGCCATCAGGGGGAAGATCAGCCCCAGCATTTT
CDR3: CASSHQGEDQPQHF

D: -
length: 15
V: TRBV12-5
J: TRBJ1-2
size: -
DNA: TGTGCTAGTGGTTTCGGGGACCTCGGAACGGATGGCTACACCTTC
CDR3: CASGFGDLGTDGYTF

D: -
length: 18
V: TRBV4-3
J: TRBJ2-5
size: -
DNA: TGCGCCAGCAGCCAAGAGGTTTGGACCAGGGAGGTACTTGAGACCCAGTACTTC
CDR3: CASSQEVWTREVLETQYF